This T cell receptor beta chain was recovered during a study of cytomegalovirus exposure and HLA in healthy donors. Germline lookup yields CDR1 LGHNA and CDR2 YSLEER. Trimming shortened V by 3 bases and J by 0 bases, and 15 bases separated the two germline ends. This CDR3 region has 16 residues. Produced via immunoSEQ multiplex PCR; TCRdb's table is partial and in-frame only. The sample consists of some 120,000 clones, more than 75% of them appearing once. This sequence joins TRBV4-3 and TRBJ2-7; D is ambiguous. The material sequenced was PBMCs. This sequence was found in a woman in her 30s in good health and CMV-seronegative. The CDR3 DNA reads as TGCGCCAGCAGCCAGGGCAACGACGGTAGCTCCTACGAGCAGTACTTC. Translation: CASSQGNDGSSYEQYF.